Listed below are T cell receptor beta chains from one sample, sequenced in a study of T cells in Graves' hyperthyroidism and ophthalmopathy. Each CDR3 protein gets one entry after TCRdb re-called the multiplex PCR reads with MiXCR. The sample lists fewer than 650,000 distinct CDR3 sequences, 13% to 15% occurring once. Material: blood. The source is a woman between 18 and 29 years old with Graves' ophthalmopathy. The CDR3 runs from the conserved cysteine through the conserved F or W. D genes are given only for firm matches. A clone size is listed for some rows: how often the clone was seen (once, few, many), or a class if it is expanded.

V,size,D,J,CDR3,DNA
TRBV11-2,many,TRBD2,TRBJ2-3,CASSRPFGGRSDTQYF,TGTGCCAGCAGCAGACCCTTTGGCGGGAGGTCAGATACGCAGTATTTT
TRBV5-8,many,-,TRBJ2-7,CASSFRGYEQYF,TGTGCCAGCAGCTTCCGCGGGTACGAGCAGTACTTC
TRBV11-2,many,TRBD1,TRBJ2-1,CASSWAPGGSGEQFF,TGTGCCAGCAGCTGGGCTCCAGGGGGTTCGGGTGAGCAGTTCTTC
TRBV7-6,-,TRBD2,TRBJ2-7,CASSLESRELHEQYF,TGTGCCAGCAGCTTAGAGTCGCGGGAGCTCCACGAGCAGTACTTC
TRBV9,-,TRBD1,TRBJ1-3,CASSKRDRDSGNTIYF,TGTGCCAGCAGCAAACGCGACAGGGACTCTGGAAACACCATATATTTT
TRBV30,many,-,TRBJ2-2,CAWRPDTTNTGELFF,TGTGCCTGGAGGCCGGACACCACGAACACCGGGGAGCTGTTTTTT
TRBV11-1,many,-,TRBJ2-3,CASSLTLVITDTQYF,TGTGCCAGCAGCTTAACCTTAGTGATCACAGATACGCAGTATTTT
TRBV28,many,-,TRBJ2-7,CASSLAMLEQYF,TGTGCCAGCAGTTTGGCTATGTTGGAGCAGTACTTC
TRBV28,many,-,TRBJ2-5,CASTRGGSKETQYF,TGTGCCAGCACCCGAGGGGGGAGTAAAGAGACCCAGTACTTC
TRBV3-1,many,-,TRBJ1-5,CASSHRGANQPQHF,TGTGCCAGCAGCCACCGCGGGGCCAATCAGCCCCAGCATTTT
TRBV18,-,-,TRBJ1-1,CASSPDRSSLEAFF,TGTGCCAGCTCACCGGACAGATCGTCACTAGAAGCTTTCTTT
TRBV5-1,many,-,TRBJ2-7,CASSDLIADEQYF,TGCGCCAGCAGCGATCTTATAGCGGACGAGCAGTACTTC
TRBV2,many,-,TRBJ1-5,CASSEEWVVDSNQPQHF,TGTGCCAGCAGTGAAGAGTGGGTTGTTGACAGCAATCAGCCCCAGCATTTT
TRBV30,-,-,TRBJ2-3,CAWTVGVGVSTDTQYF,TGTGCCTGGACCGTAGGTGTGGGAGTGAGCACAGATACGCAGTATTTT
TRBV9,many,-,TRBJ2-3,CASSVVQTMSTDTQYF,TGTGCCAGCAGCGTAGTGCAGACTATGAGCACAGATACGCAGTATTTT
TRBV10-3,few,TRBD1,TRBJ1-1,CAISDSSPEQGNIFTEAFF,TGTGCCATCAGCGACAGTTCCCCGGAACAGGGGAATATATTTACTGAAGCTTTCTTT
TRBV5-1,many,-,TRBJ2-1,CASSQSTFSYNEQFF,TGCGCCAGCAGCCAAAGCACCTTCTCCTACAATGAGCAGTTCTTC
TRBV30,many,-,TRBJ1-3,CAWSVTGSGNTIYF,TGTGCCTGGAGTGTTACCGGCTCTGGAAACACCATATATTTT
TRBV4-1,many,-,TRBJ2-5,CASSQAGTYSVTGETQYF,TGCGCCAGCAGCCAAGCCGGGACCTATAGCGTGACCGGGGAGACCCAGTACTTC
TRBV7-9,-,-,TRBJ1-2,CASSLAQGWYGYTF,TGTGCCAGCAGCTTGGCACAGGGATGGTATGGCTACACCTTC
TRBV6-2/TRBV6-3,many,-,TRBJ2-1,CASSYSGSEQFF,TGTGCCAGCAGTTACTCTGGCAGTGAGCAGTTCTTC
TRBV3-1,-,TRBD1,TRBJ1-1,CASSQEGWGTGGNTEAFF,TGTGCCAGCAGCCAAGAAGGATGGGGGACAGGAGGGAACACTGAAGCTTTCTTT
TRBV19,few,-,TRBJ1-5,CASSIREAGREGQPQHF,TGTGCCAGTAGTATACGCGAAGCAGGGAGGGAGGGTCAGCCCCAGCATTTT
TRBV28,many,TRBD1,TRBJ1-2,CASNPGQPINYGYTF,TGTGCCAGCAACCCGGGACAGCCAATTAACTATGGCTACACCTTC